A single sample is the source of the 18 T cell receptor beta chains below, sequenced in a study of T cells in Graves' hyperthyroidism and ophthalmopathy. RNA transcripts were the template for amplifying TCR beta CDR3 regions. The TCR CDR3 first-round RT-PCR relied on the HTBI primer set. TCRdb independently ran MiXCR on the multiplex PCR reads; one entry per CDR3 protein. This sample has 600,000 or so distinct CDR3 sequences, with 14% found just once. Material for sequencing was blood. The receptors were gathered from a young woman with Graves' ophthalmopathy.

This clonotype has ten or more counts. V is TRBV12-3 or TRBV12-4 and J is TRBJ2-7; 9 bases align to TRBD1. J lost 5 bases, V lost 3 bases, and 5 bases had no gene match. CDR3 length equals 14 residues. CDR3 protein: CASSLGQGVNEQYF. CDR3 sequence (DNA): TGTGCCAGCAGTTTGGGACAGGGAGTGAACGAGCAGTACTTC.

This clonotype came up many times. The chain uses TRBV2 and TRBJ2-2; D gene ambiguous. This CDR3 region has 12 residues. The germline V and J ends were trimmed by 3 bases and 3 bases, with 2 bases remaining between them. Germline V lookup: CDR1 SNHLY, CDR2 FYNNEI. The CDR3 nucleotides are TGTGCCAGCAGTGACGACACCGGGGAGCTGTTTTTT. The encoded protein is CASSDDTGELFF.

This clonotype has a handful of counts. The V and J genes are TRBV4-3 and TRBJ1-2; D is unresolved. Germline lookup yields CDR1 LGHNA and CDR2 YSLEER. V dropped 0 bases and J dropped 2 bases, with 16 bases sitting between them. This CDR3 has 17 amino acids. CDR3 coding DNA: TGCGCCAGCAGCCAAGATGGTGGCGGTTGGGCAAACTATGGCTACACCTTC. Translated, it gives CASSQDGGGWANYGYTF.

The chain recombines TRBV18 with TRBJ1-2; D ambiguous. Germline-derived CDR1 and CDR2 are KGHSH and LQKENI. The CDR3 spans 15 residues. The V gene lost 2 bases and the J gene lost 0 bases, with 10 bases spanning the gap. The CDR3: CASSPIPSPNYGYTF. The CDR3 bases are TGTGCCAGCTCACCAATTCCCTCGCCTAACTATGGCTACACCTTC.

The V and J genes are TRBV9 and TRBJ2-3; 8 bases are shared with TRBD2. J was trimmed by 3 bases and V by 8 bases; bases with no gene match: 11. The CDR3 length is 15 residues. From germline, CDR1 is SGDLS and CDR2 YYNGEE. This chain's CDR3 is CASSLGLVRTDTQYF. CDR3 nucleotides: TGTGCCAGTTCACTGGGACTAGTTAGGACAGATACGCAGTATTTT.

The J gene is TRBJ1-5, the V gene TRBV29-1; D is undetermined. CDR3 size: 13 residues. Germline CDR1 reads SQVTM; CDR2 reads ANQGSEA. V was cut by 8 bases and J by 2 bases, with 13 bases left in between. As DNA, the CDR3 is TGCAGCTTCAAAGAGGACCGCAATCAGCCCCAGCATTTT. This codes for CSFKEDRNQPQHF.

The chain combines TRBV27 with TRBJ2-7, with TRBD2 matching over 9 bases. Trimming removed 4 bases from V and 2 bases from J; junction bases left unmatched: 9. Germline V gene sequence: CDR1 MNHEY, CDR2 SMNVEV (reference sequence). This CDR3 spans 16 amino acids. The CDR3 nucleotides read TGTGCCAGCAGTTCCCTAACGACTAGCGGACCCTACGAGCAGTACTTC. Protein sequence: CASSSLTTSGPYEQYF.

This clonotype was found many times. The gene calls are TRBV27 and TRBJ2-3; D gene uncertain. V lost 2 bases, J lost 0 bases, and 6 bases lay in between. Germline V gene sequence: CDR1 MNHEY, CDR2 SMNVEV (reference sequence). The CDR3 is 14 amino acids. The CDR3 loop is CASSLTLSTDTQYF. CDR3 nucleotide sequence: TGTGCCAGCAGTTTAACCCTGAGCACAGATACGCAGTATTTT.

Concerning this clonotype itself: Relative to the germline gene, one junction end is altered; a read error may explain this. The chain has TRBV27 and TRBJ2-7; 8 bases line up with TRBD2. The CDR3 loop spans 16 amino acids. Germline V gives CDR1 MNHEY, CDR2 SMNVEV (reference sequence). This CDR3 is CASREIAGLGSYEQCF. CDR3 coding DNA: TGTGCCAGCCGTGAGATAGCGGGATTAGGCTCCTACGAGCAGTGCTTC.

This clonotype was observed a handful of times. The V and J genes are TRBV10-2 and TRBJ2-7, with TRBD2 matching over 9 bases. The V gene's germline CDR1 is WSHSY and CDR2 SAAADI. The CDR3 runs 17 residues. The V and J ends lost 3 bases and 5 bases, in that order; junction bases with no gene match: 14. The CDR3 nucleotides are TGCGCCAGCAGTGACAGAATCCGGGCGGGAGGGCAGGACGAGCAGTACTTC. It is translated as CASSDRIRAGGQDEQYF.

This clonotype was detected ten times or more. J is TRBJ1-3 and V is TRBV18; D gene unclear. The CDR3 contains 13 residues. CDR1 is KGHSH and CDR2 is LQKENI in the germline V gene. Trimming removed 0 bases from V and 7 bases from J, with 7 bases in between. The CDR3 bases are TGTGCCAGCTCACCACCCGGATCGAACACCATATATTTT. Amino acid sequence: CASSPPGSNTIYF.

This clonotype was seen repeatedly, ten times or more. This chain connects TRBV6-1 to TRBJ1-2; D may be TRBD1 (5 bases). The V gene lost 6 bases and the J gene lost 4 bases, with 15 bases spanning the gap. This CDR3 spans 14 amino acids. Germline V gives CDR1 MNHNS, CDR2 SASEGT. CDR3 nucleotides: TGTGCCAGCAGCGGAGCAGGGTGGGTCTATGGCTACACCTTC. Its translation: CASSGAGWVYGYTF.

This clonotype was found many times. This chain uses TRBV19 with TRBJ2-7, with D maybe TRBD2 (5 bases). The germline gives CDR1 LNHDA, CDR2 SQIVND (reference sequence). The CDR3 spans 14 residues. Trimming took off 1 base at V and 4 bases at J, with 11 bases between the two ends. The chain's CDR3 is CASSIAGLAYEQYF. The CDR3 DNA reads as TGTGCCAGTAGTATAGCGGGATTGGCTTACGAGCAGTACTTC.

The sample holds a few counts of this clonotype. This chain joins TRBV9 and TRBJ1-1, with D perhaps matching TRBD1 (6 bases). The CDR3 consists of 14 residues. Between the trimmed V and J ends, which lost 0 bases and 3 bases, there was a span of 9 bases. From germline, CDR1 is SGDLS and CDR2 YYNGEE. For the CDR3, the DNA is TGTGCCAGCAGCGTAGACGAGGGGGACACTGAAGCTTTCTTT. It specifies CASSVDEGDTEAFF.

This clonotype has a count of ten or more. The V gene is TRBV7-9, the J gene TRBJ2-2; 7 bases agree with TRBD1. The CDR3 extends over 14 amino acids. Germline V gene sequence: CDR1 SEHNR, CDR2 FQNEAQ (reference sequence). The V and J ends lost 5 bases and 4 bases, in that order; junction bases with no gene match: 4. CDR3 sequence reads: CASSATGATGELFF. CDR3 DNA: TGTGCCAGCAGCGCAACAGGGGCCACCGGGGAGCTGTTTTTT.

This clonotype occurred many times. The chain couples TRBV7-9 to TRBJ1-4, with D possibly matching TRBD1 (6 bases). This CDR3 is built from 15 residues. CDR1 SEHNR and CDR2 FQNEAQ come from the germline V gene (reference sequence). V dropped 2 bases and J dropped 6 bases, with 13 bases sitting between them. CDR3 nucleotide sequence: TGTGCCAGCAGCTTAACAGGGTACGCTGATGAAAAACTGTTTTTT. Translated: CASSLTGYADEKLFF.

This clonotype came up many times. The rearrangement uses TRBV5-1 and TRBJ2-3, with 9 bases fitting TRBD2. This CDR3 has 16 residues. Trimming at V came to 4 bases and at J to 2 bases, leaving 8 bases not matched to a gene. Germline CDR1 reads SGHRS; CDR2 reads YFSETQ. CDR3 residues: CASSSTLAGITDTQYF. The DNA of the CDR3 is TGCGCCAGCAGCAGCACGCTAGCGGGGATCACAGATACGCAGTATTTT.

This clonotype was seen many times. V and J are TRBV6-1 and TRBJ2-1; TRBD2 agrees at 9 bases. There are 18 residues in the CDR3. V dropped 1 base and J dropped 6; count of bases not matched to a gene: 13. The germline CDR1 and CDR2 sequences are MNHNS and SASEGT. This chain's CDR3 is CASSEDAGLTREGNEQFF. CDR3 nucleotide sequence: TGTGCCAGCAGTGAAGATGCGGGGTTAACGCGGGAGGGCAATGAGCAGTTCTTC.